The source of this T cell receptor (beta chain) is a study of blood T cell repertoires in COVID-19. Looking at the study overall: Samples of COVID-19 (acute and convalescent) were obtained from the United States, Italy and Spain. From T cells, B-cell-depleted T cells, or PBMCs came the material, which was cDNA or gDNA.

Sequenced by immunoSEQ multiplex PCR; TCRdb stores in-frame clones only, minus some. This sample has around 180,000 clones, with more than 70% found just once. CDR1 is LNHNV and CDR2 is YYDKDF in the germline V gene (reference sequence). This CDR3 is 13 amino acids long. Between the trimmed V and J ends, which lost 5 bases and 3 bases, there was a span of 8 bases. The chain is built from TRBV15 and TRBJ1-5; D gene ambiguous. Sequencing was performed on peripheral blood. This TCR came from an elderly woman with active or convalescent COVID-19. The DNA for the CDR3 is TGTGCCACCAGCTCGAGTACCAATCAGCCCCAGCATTTT. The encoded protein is CATSSSTNQPQHF.